The clone carrying this T cell receptor (beta chain) was seen repeatedly, ten times or more. Its antigen is not identified. This entry comes from a study of neurological immune-mediated disorders. A 10-nucleotide random UMI tagged transcripts in template-switch 5'RACE cDNA synthesis. TCRdb used MiXCR to reprocess the 5' RACE reads, holding one entry per CDR3 protein. Here the sample spans approximately 31,000 distinct CDR3 sequences, about 13% being singletons. Germline CDR1 and CDR2: MNHEY and SMNVEV (reference sequence). The CDR3 is 12 amino acids. V shed 6 bases and J shed 6 bases, with 12 bases lying between them. Study-wide points: Patients with HTLV-1-associated myelopathy showed the most TCR clonal expansion. Those with multiple sclerosis showed the least, falling below healthy controls.

Time point specified: longitudinal time-point 2. As healthy controls, volunteers from a blood bank in Maryland, USA, were used. Sequences were obtained from PBMCs. This receptor was identified in a woman aged 40-49 years in good health. V gene TRBV27 combines with J gene TRBJ2-7, with D possibly TRBD1 on 6 matching bases. CDR3 loop: CASRYRDLEQYF. In nucleotides, the CDR3 is TGTGCCAGCAGGTACAGGGACCTCGAGCAGTACTTC.